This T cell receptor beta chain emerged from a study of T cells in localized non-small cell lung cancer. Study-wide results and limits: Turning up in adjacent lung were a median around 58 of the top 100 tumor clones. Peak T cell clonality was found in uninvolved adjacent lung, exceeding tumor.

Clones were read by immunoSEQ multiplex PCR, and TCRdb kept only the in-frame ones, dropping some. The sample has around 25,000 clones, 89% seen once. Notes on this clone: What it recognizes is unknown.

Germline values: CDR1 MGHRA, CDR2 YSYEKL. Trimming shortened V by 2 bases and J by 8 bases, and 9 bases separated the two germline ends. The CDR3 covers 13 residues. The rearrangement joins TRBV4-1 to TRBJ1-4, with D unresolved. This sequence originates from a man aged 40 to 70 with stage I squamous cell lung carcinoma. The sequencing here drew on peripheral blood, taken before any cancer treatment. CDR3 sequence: CASSQWRYEKLFF. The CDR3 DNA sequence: TGCGCCAGCAGCCAATGGCGGTACGAAAAACTGTTTTTT.